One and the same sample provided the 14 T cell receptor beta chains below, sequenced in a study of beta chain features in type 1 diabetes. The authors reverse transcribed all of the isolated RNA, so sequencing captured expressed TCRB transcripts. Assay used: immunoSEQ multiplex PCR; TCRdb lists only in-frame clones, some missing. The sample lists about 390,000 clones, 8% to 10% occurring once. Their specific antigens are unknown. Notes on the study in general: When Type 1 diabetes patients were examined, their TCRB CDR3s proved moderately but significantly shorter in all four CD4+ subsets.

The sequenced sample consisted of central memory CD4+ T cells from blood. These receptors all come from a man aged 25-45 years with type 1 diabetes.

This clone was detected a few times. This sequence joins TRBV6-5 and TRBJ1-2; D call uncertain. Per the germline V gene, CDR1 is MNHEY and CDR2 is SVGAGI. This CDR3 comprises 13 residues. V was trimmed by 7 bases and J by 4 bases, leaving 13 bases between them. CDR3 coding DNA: TGTGCCAGCACCCCGCGGGCCTTCTATGGCTACACCTTC. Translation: CASTPRAFYGYTF.

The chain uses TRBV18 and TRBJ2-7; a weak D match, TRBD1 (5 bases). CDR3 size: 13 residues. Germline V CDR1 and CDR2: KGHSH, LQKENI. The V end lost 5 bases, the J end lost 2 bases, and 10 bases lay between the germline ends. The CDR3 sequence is CASSAGATYEQYF. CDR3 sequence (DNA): TGTGCCAGCTCAGCTGGGGCCACCTACGAGCAGTACTTC.

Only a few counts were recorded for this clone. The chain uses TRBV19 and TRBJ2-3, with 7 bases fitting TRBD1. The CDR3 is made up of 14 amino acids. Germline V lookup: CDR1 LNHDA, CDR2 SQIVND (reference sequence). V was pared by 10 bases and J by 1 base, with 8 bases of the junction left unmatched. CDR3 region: CATTHRGGTDTQYF. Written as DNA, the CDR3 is TGTGCCACGACGCACAGGGGCGGCACAGATACGCAGTATTTT. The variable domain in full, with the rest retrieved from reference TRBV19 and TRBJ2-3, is DGGITQSPKYLFRKEGQNVTLSCEQNLNHDAMYWYRQDPGQGLRLIYYSQIVNDFQKGDIAEGYSVSREKKESFPLTVTSAQKNPTAFYLCATTHRGGTDTQYFGPGTRLTVL.

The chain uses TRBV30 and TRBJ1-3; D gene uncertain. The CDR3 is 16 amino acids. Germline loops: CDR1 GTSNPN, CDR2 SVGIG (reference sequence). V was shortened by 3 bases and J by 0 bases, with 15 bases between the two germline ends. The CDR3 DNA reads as TGTGCCTGGAGCCGGCTGGGCGGTCCCTCTGGAAACACCATATATTTT. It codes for CAWSRLGGPSGNTIYF. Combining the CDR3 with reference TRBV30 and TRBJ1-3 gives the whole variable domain SQTIHQWPATLVQPVGSPLSLECTVEGTSNPNLYWYRQAAGRGLQLLFYSVGIGQISSEVPQNLSASRPQDRQFILSSKKLLLSDSGFYLCAWSRLGGPSGNTIYFGEGSWLTVV.

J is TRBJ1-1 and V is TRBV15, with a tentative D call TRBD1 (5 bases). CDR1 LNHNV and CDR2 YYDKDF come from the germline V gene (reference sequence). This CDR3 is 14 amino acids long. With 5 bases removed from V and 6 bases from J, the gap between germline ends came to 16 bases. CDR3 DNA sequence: TGTGCCACCAGCGAGACGGGGGGAAGCGCTGAAGCTTTCTTT. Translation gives CATSETGGSAEAFF.

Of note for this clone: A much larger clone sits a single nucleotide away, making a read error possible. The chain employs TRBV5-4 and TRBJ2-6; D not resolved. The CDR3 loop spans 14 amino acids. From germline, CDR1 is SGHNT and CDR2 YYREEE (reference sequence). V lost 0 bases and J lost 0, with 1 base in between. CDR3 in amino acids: CASSLASGANVLTF. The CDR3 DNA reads TGTGCCAGCAGCTTGGCCTCTGGGGCCAACGTCCTGACTTTC. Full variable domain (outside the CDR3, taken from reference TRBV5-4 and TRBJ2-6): ETGVTQSPTHLIKTRGQQVTLRCSSQSGHNTVSWYQQALGQGPQFIFQYYREEENGRGNFPPRFSGLQFPNYSSELNVNALELDDSALYLCASSLASGANVLTFGAGSRLTVL.

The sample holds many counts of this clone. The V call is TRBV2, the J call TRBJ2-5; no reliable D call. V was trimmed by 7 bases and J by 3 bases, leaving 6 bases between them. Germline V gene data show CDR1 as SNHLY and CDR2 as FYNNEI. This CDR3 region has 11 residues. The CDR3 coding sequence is TGTGCCAGCAAAGTGAAAGAGACCCAGTACTTC. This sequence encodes CASKVKETQYF.

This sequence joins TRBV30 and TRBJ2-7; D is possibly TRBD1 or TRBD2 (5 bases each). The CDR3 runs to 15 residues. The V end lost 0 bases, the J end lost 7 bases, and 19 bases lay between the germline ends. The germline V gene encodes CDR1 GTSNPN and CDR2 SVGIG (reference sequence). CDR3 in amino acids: CAWSVMGEQFAEQYF. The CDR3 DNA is TGTGCCTGGAGTGTAATGGGGGAGCAGTTCGCAGAGCAGTACTTC.

The CDR3 reads CASSLQGPYNEQFF. The CDR3 DNA sequence: TGTGCCAGCAGTCTACAGGGGCCGTACAATGAGCAGTTCTTC. The rearrangement links TRBV28 to TRBJ2-1, with 7 bases fitting TRBD1. The germline V gene encodes CDR1 MDHEN and CDR2 SYDVKM. Trimming took 5 bases from V and 4 from J; bases not matched to a gene: 5. The CDR3 extends over 14 amino acids.

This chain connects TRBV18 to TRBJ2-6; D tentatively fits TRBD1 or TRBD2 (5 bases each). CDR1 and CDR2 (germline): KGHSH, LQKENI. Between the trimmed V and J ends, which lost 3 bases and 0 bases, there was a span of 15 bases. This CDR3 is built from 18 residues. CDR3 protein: CASSPFGAFSSGANVLTF. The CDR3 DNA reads TGTGCCAGCTCACCTTTCGGGGCCTTCAGCTCTGGGGCCAACGTCCTGACTTTC.

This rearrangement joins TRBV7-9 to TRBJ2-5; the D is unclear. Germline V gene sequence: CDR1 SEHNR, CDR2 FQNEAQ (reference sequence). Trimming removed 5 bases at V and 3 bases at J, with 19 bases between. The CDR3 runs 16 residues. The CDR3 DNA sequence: TGTGCCAGCAGCCCCGGTAATAACCGTCCCGAAGAGACCCAGTACTTC. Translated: CASSPGNNRPEETQYF.

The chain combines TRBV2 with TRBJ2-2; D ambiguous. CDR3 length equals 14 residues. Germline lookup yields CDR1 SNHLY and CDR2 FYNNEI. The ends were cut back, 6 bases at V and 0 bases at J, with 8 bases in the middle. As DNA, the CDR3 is TGTGCCAGCAGGGGGTGGGCGAACACCGGGGAGCTGTTTTTT. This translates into CASRGWANTGELFF. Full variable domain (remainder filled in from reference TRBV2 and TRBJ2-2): EPEVTQTPSHQVTQMGQEVILRCVPISNHLYFYWYRQILGQKVEFLVSFYNNEISEKSEIFDDQFSVERPDGSNFTLKIRSTKLEDSAMYFCASRGWANTGELFFGEGSRLTVL.

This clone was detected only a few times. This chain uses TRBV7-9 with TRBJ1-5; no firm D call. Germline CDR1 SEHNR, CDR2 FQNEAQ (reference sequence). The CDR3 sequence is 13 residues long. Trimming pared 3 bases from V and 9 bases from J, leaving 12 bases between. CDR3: CASSFSLSLPQHF. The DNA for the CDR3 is TGTGCCAGCAGCTTTAGTCTCAGTCTGCCCCAGCATTTT.

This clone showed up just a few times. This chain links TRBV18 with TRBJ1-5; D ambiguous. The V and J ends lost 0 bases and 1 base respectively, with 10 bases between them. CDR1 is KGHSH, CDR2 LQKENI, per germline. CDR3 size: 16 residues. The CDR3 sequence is CASSPPSTASNQPQHF. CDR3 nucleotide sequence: TGTGCCAGCTCACCACCTTCCACGGCGAGCAATCAGCCCCAGCATTTT.